The clone carrying this T cell receptor beta chain was picked up many times. Its antigen is undetermined. The data were taken from a study of shared clonotypes between healthy human individuals. General observations from the study: Naive CD4 clonotypes were shared across several donors at roughly 5%.

Assay: immunoSEQ multiplex PCR; the TCRdb copy retains only in-frame clones and omits some. The sample contains under 1,100,000 clones, about 75% of which appear only once. Splitting the CD4+ cells yielded a CD45RA+ naive subset and a CD45RA-negative memory subset. The receptor comes from a man younger than 35 in good health. Sequencing was done on a sample of memory CD4+ T cells sorted from blood. Subset described: CD45RA-negative fraction.

The DNA for the CDR3 is TGCGCCAGCAGCTCCCAACAGGGGGCCATTACCTACGAGCAGTACTTC. Translating gives CASSSQQGAITYEQYF. The rearrangement uses TRBV5-1 and TRBJ2-7; TRBD1 agrees at 9 bases. The CDR3 consists of 16 residues. V was clipped by 3 bases and J by 2 bases; unmatched bases: 9. From germline, CDR1 is SGHRS and CDR2 YFSETQ. The full variable domain, completed using reference TRBV5-1 and TRBJ2-7, is KAGVTQTPRYLIKTRGQQVTLSCSPISGHRSVSWYQQTPGQGLQFLFEYFSETQRNKGNFPGRFSGRQFSNSRSEMNVSTLELGDSALYLCASSSQQGAITYEQYFGPGTRLTVT.